The T cell receptor (beta chain) under discussion was sequenced for a study of identical twins. The study's findings and limits: It was out-of-frame TCR alpha sharing in monozygotic twins that models underestimated. Memory repertoires showed no such pattern, whereas abundant cord blood beta clonotypes carried fewer insertions.

As for this clonotype: Its antigen is unknown.

A universal primer site was created by template switching, with the cDNA bearing unique molecular identifiers. Each CDR3 protein is one row after TCRdb ran MiXCR on the 5' RACE reads. This sample carries 500,000 or so distinct CDR3 sequences, 22% of them seen once, and the ten largest clones take 0.8% to 1%. Germline CDR1 and CDR2: DFQATT and SNEGSKA (reference sequence). Trimming stripped 4 bases from V and 0 bases from J, with 6 bases between. The CDR3 consists of 12 residues. The same sample was also used in a study of T cells expressing NK-cell markers. That publication notes: The CD3+CD56-NKG2C+ fraction of several donors was likewise dominated by these clonotypes.

The sample taken for sequencing was CD4+ T cells sorted from blood. The receptor comes from a woman younger than 35 in good health. This chain uses TRBV20-1 with TRBJ2-5; the D call may be TRBD1 or TRBD2 (5 bases each). As DNA, the CDR3 is TGCAGTGCTACGGGGCACCAAGAGACCCAGTACTTC. This encodes CSATGHQETQYF.